These 23 T cell receptor beta chains came from one sample sequenced in a study of blood T cell repertoires in COVID-19. Data came from immunoSEQ multiplex PCR; TCRdb stores just in-frame clones and leaves some out. Here the sample spans under 250,000 clones, about nine tenths being singletons. The sample was PBMCs or T cells enriched from blood (not recorded which). The receptors derive from a man between 35 and 55 years old who had recovered from COVID-19.

The chain uses TRBV30 and TRBJ1-6; tentative D call: TRBD1 (6 bases). Between the trimmed V and J ends, which lost 4 bases and 6 bases, there was a span of 13 bases. The CDR3 extends over 14 amino acids. CDR1 is GTSNPN, CDR2 SVGIG, per germline (reference sequence). CDR3 amino acids: CAWTLGQSNSPLHF. In DNA form, the CDR3 reads TGTGCCTGGACACTAGGACAGTCTAATTCACCCCTCCACTTT.

The rearrangement links TRBV5-6 to TRBJ2-1; D possibly corresponds to TRBD2 (7 bases). V lost 4 bases and J lost 1, with 15 bases in between. Germline loops: CDR1 SGHDT, CDR2 YYEEEE. This CDR3 spans 16 amino acids. This chain's CDR3 is CASSPARGASYNEQFF. The CDR3 DNA reads TGTGCCAGCAGCCCGGCTCGGGGGGCATCCTACAATGAGCAGTTCTTC.

The rearrangement joins TRBV5-8 to TRBJ1-5, with a possible D match to TRBD1 (5 bases). This CDR3 has 16 amino acids. Germline CDR1 SGHTS, CDR2 YDEGEE. The V end lost 8 bases, the J end lost 3 bases, and 21 bases lay between the germline ends. The CDR3 DNA reads as TGTGCCAGTTCATTAGGGGCAGGGTTCCCCAATCAGCCCCAGCATTTT. Amino acid sequence: CASSLGAGFPNQPQHF.

This clone was observed a handful of times. The chain has TRBV29-1 and TRBJ1-4; TRBD1 agrees at 7 bases. Germline lookup yields CDR1 SQVTM and CDR2 ANQGSEA. V lost 1 base, J lost 4 bases, and 3 bases stayed unmatched. This CDR3 is built from 14 residues. CDR3 residues: CSVEAGTDNEKLFF. The CDR3, as DNA: TGCAGCGTTGAAGCCGGGACAGATAATGAAAAACTGTTTTTT.

This clone was observed a handful of times. The chain combines TRBV18 with TRBJ2-1, with TRBD1 matching 8 bases. This CDR3 region has 16 residues. V trimming: 6 bases; J trimming: 6 bases; junction bases outside the gene matches: 13. Looked up from germline, CDR1 is KGHSH and CDR2 is LQKENI. CDR3 coding DNA: TGTGCCAGCTCTCTGCCAGCAGGGGGCTTGGGCAATGAGCAGTTCTTC. This encodes CASSLPAGGLGNEQFF.

This chain links TRBV25-1 with TRBJ2-3, with 9 positions matching TRBD2. The CDR3 loop spans 13 amino acids. From germline, CDR1 is MGHDK and CDR2 SYGVNS. The J segment lost 9 bases and the V segment lost 7 bases, leaving 8 bases of the junction unmatched. The CDR3 nucleotides read TGTGCCAGCACCGCCGCCGGACTAGCGACGCAGTATTTT. Its translation: CASTAAGLATQYF.

The CDR3 DNA reads as TGTGCTAGTGGCCGACAGGCCTACTCCAATGAGCAGTTCTTC. Translation: CASGRQAYSNEQFF. This chain connects TRBV12-5 to TRBJ2-1; a weak D match, TRBD1 (6 bases). This CDR3 has 14 amino acids. Germline V gene sequence: CDR1 LGHNT, CDR2 FRNRAP. V dropped 6 bases and J dropped 6 bases, with 15 bases sitting between them.

This clone was counted a single time. The rearrangement links TRBV9 to TRBJ2-5; 7 positions match TRBD2. The junction had 13 bases not matched to a gene; V was cut back by 1 base and J by 4 bases. Germline V CDR1 and CDR2: SGDLS, YYNGEE. The CDR3 runs to 17 residues. The CDR3 spells CASSVSGRPHQGETQYF. The CDR3 DNA sequence: TGTGCCAGCAGCGTATCCGGGAGGCCTCACCAAGGAGAGACCCAGTACTTC.

The gene calls are TRBV18 and TRBJ1-2; D ambiguous. The V end was cut by 6 bases, the J end by 5 bases, with 13 bases between. Germline assignment: CDR1 KGHSH and CDR2 LQKENI. The CDR3 is made up of 13 amino acids. The CDR3 loop reads CASSPGQEYGYTF. As DNA, the CDR3 is TGTGCCAGCTCCCCTGGCCAGGAATATGGCTACACCTTC.

The CDR3 here is CASSEGSDRWDGYTF. The DNA of the CDR3 is TGTGCCAGCAGTGAAGGGTCGGACAGGTGGGATGGCTACACCTTC. The chain carries TRBV2 and TRBJ1-2; TRBD1 matches at 7 bases. This CDR3 has 15 amino acids. Germline V gene lookup returns CDR1 SNHLY and CDR2 FYNNEI. Trimming at V came to 1 base and at J to 6 bases, leaving 8 bases not matched to a gene.

This chain uses TRBV6-4 with TRBJ1-1; D unresolved. Between the trimmed V and J ends, which lost 4 bases and 5 bases, there was a span of 14 bases. CDR1 is MRHNA, CDR2 SNTAGT, per germline. This CDR3 spans 14 amino acids. CDR3 in amino acids: CASSVGAVGTEAFF. The CDR3 coding sequence is TGTGCCAGCAGTGTGGGAGCGGTAGGAACTGAAGCTTTCTTT.

This chain joins TRBV7-8 and TRBJ1-4; 8 nucleotides line up with TRBD1. The CDR3 is 15 residues long. Trimming at V came to 5 bases and at J to 7 bases, leaving 9 bases not matched to a gene. Germline CDR1 is SGHVS and CDR2 is FQNEAQ. CDR3 in DNA: TGTGCCAGCAGCGGACCGGACAGGGAACTTGAAAAACTGTTTTTT. Translated, it gives CASSGPDRELEKLFF. Using reference TRBV7-8 and TRBJ1-4 for the parts outside the CDR3, the full variable domain is GAGVSQSPRYKVAKRGQDVALRCDPISGHVSLFWYQQALGQGPEFLTYFQNEAQLDKSGLPSDRFFAERPEGSVSTLKIQRTQQEDSAVYLCASSGPDRELEKLFFGSGTQLSVL.

This chain connects TRBV5-8 to TRBJ2-3; 8 positions match TRBD1. There are 14 residues in the CDR3. Germline V lookup: CDR1 SGHTS, CDR2 YDEGEE. Trimming took 6 bases from V and 5 from J; bases not matched to a gene: 8. The CDR3 sequence: CASTADRVGDTQYF. CDR3 DNA sequence: TGTGCCAGCACCGCGGACAGGGTGGGAGATACGCAGTATTTT.

This chain connects TRBV18 to TRBJ1-4; tentatively, D is TRBD1 (5 bases). V was pared by 5 bases and J by 1 base, with 11 bases between. The CDR3 totals 15 residues. Germline V CDR1 and CDR2: KGHSH, LQKENI. The CDR3 is CASSLGDLTNEKLFF. Written as DNA, the CDR3 is TGTGCCAGCTCATTAGGGGACTTAACTAATGAAAAACTGTTTTTT.

The chain is built from TRBV2 and TRBJ2-1, with D possibly being TRBD1 (6 bases). Germline V gives CDR1 SNHLY, CDR2 FYNNEI. Trimming left V 4 bases short and J 3 bases short, with 10 bases between. The CDR3 totals 14 residues. In DNA, the CDR3 is TGTGCCAGCAGTGGGGGGCCCGACTACAATGAGCAGTTCTTC. Protein: CASSGGPDYNEQFF.

The DNA for the CDR3 is TGTGCCAGCAGCCCGGCCGGGAATGAGCAGTTCTTC. This codes for CASSPAGNEQFF. This chain connects TRBV9 to TRBJ2-1; the D is unclear. V dropped 4 bases and J dropped 7 bases, with 9 bases sitting between them. The CDR3 loop spans 12 amino acids. Germline V lookup: CDR1 SGDLS, CDR2 YYNGEE.

The chain employs TRBV18 and TRBJ1-1; tentative D call: TRBD1 (5 bases). Deletions cut 7 bases from V and 2 bases from J, with 14 bases between. The V gene's germline CDR1 is KGHSH and CDR2 LQKENI. CDR3 size: 14 residues. The CDR3 is CASFYSGDNTEAFF. The CDR3 nucleotides read TGTGCCAGCTTCTACTCGGGGGACAACACTGAAGCTTTCTTT.

About this clone: Because the CDR3's place on the DNA is in doubt, the DNA is left out and the CDR3 is given as listed by TCRdb. The V and J genes are TRBV19 and TRBJ2-1; the D segment call TRBD2 is taken from the table without a DNA check. Germline CDR1 and CDR2: LNHDA and SQIVND (reference sequence). With termini counted, the CDR3 has 19 amino acids. The CDR3 region is CASSTSVWEGRGSYNEQFF.

The chain employs TRBV28 and TRBJ1-5; no clear D. V was pared by 3 bases and J by 2 bases, with 8 bases between. CDR1 and CDR2 (germline): MDHEN, SYDVKM. The CDR3 length is 14 residues. CDR3 amino acids: CASSLRIGNQPQHF. The CDR3 DNA reads as TGTGCCAGCAGTTTGAGGATAGGCAATCAGCCCCAGCATTTT.

V is TRBV27 and J is TRBJ2-1; D may be TRBD2 (5 bases). Germline CDR1 MNHEY, CDR2 SMNVEV (reference sequence). The V and J ends lost 5 bases and 4 bases respectively, with 15 bases between them. CDR3 length equals 15 residues. CDR3 loop: CASSPRDVAYNEQFF. The CDR3 DNA sequence: TGTGCCAGCAGTCCGAGGGATGTGGCGTACAATGAGCAGTTCTTC.

This chain links TRBV7-6 with TRBJ2-7, with 8 nucleotides matching TRBD2. Per germline, CDR1 SGHVS and CDR2 FNYEAQ. This CDR3 region has 15 residues. With 5 bases clipped from V and 3 bases from J, the junction kept 9 bases outside the gene matches. CDR3 nucleotides: TGTGCCAGCAGCCCCCAGCGGGAGAGGAACTACGAGCAGTACTTC. This gives the protein CASSPQRERNYEQYF.

The chain has TRBV2 and TRBJ1-6; D is possibly TRBD1 (5 bases). V gave up 4 bases and J gave up 0 bases, with 13 bases separating them. Looked up from germline, CDR1 is SNHLY and CDR2 is FYNNEI. The CDR3 covers 17 residues. The CDR3 coding sequence is TGTGCCAGCAGTGGGTTGGGGCCCAGCTCCTATAATTCACCCCTCCACTTT. The encoded protein is CASSGLGPSSYNSPLHF.

This clone was seen a single time. The V and J genes are TRBV28 and TRBJ1-2, with a tentative D call TRBD1 (5 bases). The CDR3 length is 15 residues. V was trimmed by 6 bases and J by 3 bases, leaving 17 bases between them. Germline CDR1 reads MDHEN; CDR2 reads SYDVKM. The CDR3 reads CASSSWGGQYYGYTF. The CDR3 coding sequence is TGTGCCAGCAGCTCCTGGGGGGGTCAGTACTATGGCTACACCTTC.